The entry below gives a single T cell receptor (beta chain) sequence along with its context. It lacks a known antigen. A much more abundant neighbour one base away suggests this may be a read error. Systemically healthy Caucasian individuals from Russia, 35 to 50 in total and aged about 6 to 100 years, were included as donors. Each donor gave ten milliliters of peripheral blood, collected into EDTA-treated Vacutainer tubes. Ficoll-Paque density-gradient centrifugation was used to isolate PBMCs, with at least 7 million obtained per sample. Trizol reagent was used to extract total RNA from PBMCs, with at least 5 micrograms per sample. Naive CD45RAhigh/CD27high T cell percentages were measured by flow cytometry on a PBMC aliquot from every donor. Library method: 5' RACE. The listed sequencing device is Illumina HiSeq 2500. The second PCR ran for about 6 to 11 cycles and used a J-beta primer mix along with a sample-barcoded 5' primer. Each TCR beta cDNA molecule received a unique molecular identifier from a template-switch 5' adaptor carrying 12 random nucleotides. Each sample yielded at least 3 million CDR3-containing paired-end reads. All of the RNA was converted into first-strand cDNA using the Mint cDNA synthesis kit, with a TRBC-specific oligonucleotide serving as the primer. Following uracil-DNA glycosylase treatment, a first 18-cycle PCR with universal primers M1SS and BC2_uni_R was performed on all cDNA. Concerning the study's data processing: For normalization, 1 million high-quality reads were randomly selected from each sample, with every read carrying a distinct molecular identifier. Reads sharing molecular identifiers were discarded rather than binned into consensus sequences. MiTCR, set to a Q25 quality threshold and the strictest error-elimination algorithm, was used for CDR3 identification, clonotype clustering and error correction. A nonparametric unseen species model using Euler transformation provided a lower-bound estimate of total TCR beta diversity. In-frame beta chains were kept once TCRdb had trimmed the public reads at Q25 with fastp and called clones with MiXCR. Entries that share a CDR3 protein sequence are merged under the most common genes and DNA. TCRdb, not the authors, supplied the V and J calls. The sample table shows some 320,000 distinct CDR3 sequences, and less than 30% are seen once. The ten largest make up 25% to 35% of the sample.

The CDR3 spans 11 residues, from the cysteine through the phenylalanine. Only the CDR3 portion is preserved as DNA: 33 bases, with reading frame beginning at the first base. CDR1 SQVTM and CDR2 ANQGSEA were looked up in the germline V gene. This specimen belongs to a study of blood T cells in healthy people across ages (dated by TCRdb to the mid-2010s). Background for the entire study: Template switching captured roughly one uniquely barcoded TCR beta cDNA molecule per two T cells in model experiments. Four age groups were formed from the donors: young (average 16 years), middle-aged (approximately 41), aged (approximately 60) and long-lived (about 80). Donors of different ages were randomly distributed across sequencing lanes to avoid experimental bias. Two additional independent replicas of 1 million unique cDNA reads from the same blood draw were analyzed for two donors (one aged 18 to 29 and one aged 80 or older). Using deep sequencing normalized with unique cDNA molecular identifiers, the study measured how TCR beta repertoire diversity changes with age.

Summary of the overall study and its limitations: Because the CMV infection status of the donors was unknown, age-related changes in expanded clonotypes may potentially have been confounded. Because profiling used bulk unsorted PBMCs, naive and antigen-experienced compartments could not be compared conclusively. Estimates of total diversity based on one million sequenced T cells were considered lower bounds and underestimates. Compared with the aged group, the long-lived group had more naive CD4+ T cells, fewer expanded clones and increased TCR diversity, suggesting age selection. Observed TCR beta diversity per million T cells fell roughly linearly with age, and a significant reduction was already apparent by age roughly 40. Observed TCR beta diversity correlated strongly with the percentage of naive T cells measured by flow cytometry.

Material: blood. This clonotype originated in a woman aged 70-85 years in good health. This chain joins TRBV29-1 to TRBJ2-5; confidence is insufficient to name the D gene. In nucleotide form, the sequence is TGCAGCGTCGGACCTCAAGAGACCCAGCACTTC. It translates as CSVGPQETQHF.